The entry below describes one TCR beta chain. Antigen: not known. Sequencing used immunoSEQ multiplex PCR; TCRdb keeps in-frame clones, though not all of them. The repertoire holds 2 million to 3 million clones, under 95% seen once, with 0.36% in the top ten. The sample originates from a study of shared clonotypes between healthy human individuals. The wider study: Three CD4 naive, three CD4 memory, two CD8 naive and one CD8 memory plate were used per donor. Overall study findings and caveats: Generally, naive subsets (rather than memory subsets) showed larger estimated richness.

The TCR was taken from a man between 18 and 35 years old in good health. Some clones in this sample may be carry-over from other donors' samples. The sequenced material came from naive CD4+ T cells from PBMCs. Subset reported: CD45RA+ positively selected.

Written as DNA, the CDR3 is TGCGCCAGCAGCTTGGCCGGGACACCCTCCTACAATGAGCAGTTCTTC. It translates to CASSLAGTPSYNEQFF. The genes are TRBV5-1 and TRBJ2-1; perhaps TRBD1 as D (6 bases). This CDR3 contains 16 residues. Trimming stripped 0 bases from V and 0 bases from J, with 10 bases between. The germline V gene encodes CDR1 SGHRS and CDR2 YFSETQ.